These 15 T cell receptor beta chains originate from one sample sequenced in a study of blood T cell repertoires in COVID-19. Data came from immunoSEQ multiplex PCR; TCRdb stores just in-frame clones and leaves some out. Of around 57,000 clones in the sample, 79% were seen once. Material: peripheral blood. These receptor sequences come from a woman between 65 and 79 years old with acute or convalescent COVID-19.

CDR3 in amino acids: CAWSVTLGGGAPADTQYF. The CDR3 DNA reads TGTGCCTGGAGTGTAACCTTAGGGGGGGGAGCACCCGCAGATACGCAGTATTTT. The chain combines TRBV30 with TRBJ2-3; TRBD2 is a possible D gene (7 bases). Germline CDR1 reads GTSNPN; CDR2 reads SVGIG (reference sequence). This CDR3 is 18 amino acids long. Deletions cut 0 bases from V and 4 bases from J, with 23 bases between.

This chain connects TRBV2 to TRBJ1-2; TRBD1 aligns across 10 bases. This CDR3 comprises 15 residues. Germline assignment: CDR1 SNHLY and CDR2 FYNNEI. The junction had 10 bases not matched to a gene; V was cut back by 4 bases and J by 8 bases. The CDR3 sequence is CASSADPGTGDGYTF. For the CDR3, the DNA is TGTGCCAGCAGTGCCGATCCAGGGACAGGGGACGGCTACACCTTC. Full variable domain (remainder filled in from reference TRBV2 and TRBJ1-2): EPEVTQTPSHQVTQMGQEVILRCVPISNHLYFYWYRQILGQKVEFLVSFYNNEISEKSEIFDDQFSVERPDGSNFTLKIRSTKLEDSAMYFCASSADPGTGDGYTFGSGTRLTVV.

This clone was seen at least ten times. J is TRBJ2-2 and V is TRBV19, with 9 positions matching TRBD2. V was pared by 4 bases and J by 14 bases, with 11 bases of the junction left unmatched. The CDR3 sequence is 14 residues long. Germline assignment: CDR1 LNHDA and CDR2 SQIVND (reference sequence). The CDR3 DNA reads TGTGCCAGTAGTACAATAGCGGGGGTTAATCTTCTGTTTTTT. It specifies CASSTIAGVNLLFF.

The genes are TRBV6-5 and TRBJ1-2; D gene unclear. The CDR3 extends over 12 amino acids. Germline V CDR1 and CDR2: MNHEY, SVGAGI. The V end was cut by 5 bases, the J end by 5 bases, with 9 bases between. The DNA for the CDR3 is TGTGCCAGCAGTCCCCGCGGGTATGGCTACACCTTC. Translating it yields CASSPRGYGYTF.

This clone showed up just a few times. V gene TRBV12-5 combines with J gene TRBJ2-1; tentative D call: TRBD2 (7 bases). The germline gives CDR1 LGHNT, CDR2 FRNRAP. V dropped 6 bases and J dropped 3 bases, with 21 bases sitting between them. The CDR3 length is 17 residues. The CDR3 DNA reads TGTGCTAGTGGGTCCCCTGTGGGGGGGCCCGTCTACAATGAGCAGTTCTTC. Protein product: CASGSPVGGPVYNEQFF.

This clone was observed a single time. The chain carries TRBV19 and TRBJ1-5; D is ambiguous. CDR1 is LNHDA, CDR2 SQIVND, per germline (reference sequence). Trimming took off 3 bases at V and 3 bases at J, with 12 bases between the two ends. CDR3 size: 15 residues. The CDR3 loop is CASSIGAGFNQPQHF. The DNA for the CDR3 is TGTGCCAGTAGTATCGGCGCAGGCTTCAATCAGCCCCAGCATTTT.

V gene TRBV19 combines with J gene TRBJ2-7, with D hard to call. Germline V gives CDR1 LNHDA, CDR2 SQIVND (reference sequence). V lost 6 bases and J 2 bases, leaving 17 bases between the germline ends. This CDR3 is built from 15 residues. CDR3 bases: TGTGCCAGTAGGGTCGCTCCGGGTGGAACCTACGAGCAGTACTTC. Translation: CASRVAPGGTYEQYF.

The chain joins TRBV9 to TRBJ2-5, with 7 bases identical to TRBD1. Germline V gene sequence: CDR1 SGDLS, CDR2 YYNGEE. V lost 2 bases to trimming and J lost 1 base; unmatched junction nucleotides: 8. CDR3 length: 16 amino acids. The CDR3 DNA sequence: TGTGCCAGCAGCGTGACACAGGGGAAGGGCCAAGAGACCCAGTACTTC. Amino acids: CASSVTQGKGQETQYF.

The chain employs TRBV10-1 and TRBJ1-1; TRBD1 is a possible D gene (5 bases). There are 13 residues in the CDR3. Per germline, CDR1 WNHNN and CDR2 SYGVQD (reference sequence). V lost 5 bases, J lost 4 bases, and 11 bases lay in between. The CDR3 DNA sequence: TGCGCCAGCAGTTACTTAAGGGGCACTGAAGCTTTCTTT. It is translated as CASSYLRGTEAFF.

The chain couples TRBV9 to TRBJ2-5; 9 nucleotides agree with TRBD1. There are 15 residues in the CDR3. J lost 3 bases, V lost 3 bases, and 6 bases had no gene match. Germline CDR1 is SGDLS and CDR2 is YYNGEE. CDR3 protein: CASSGQGTGKETQYF. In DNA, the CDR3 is TGTGCCAGCAGCGGACAGGGGACAGGGAAAGAGACCCAGTACTTC.

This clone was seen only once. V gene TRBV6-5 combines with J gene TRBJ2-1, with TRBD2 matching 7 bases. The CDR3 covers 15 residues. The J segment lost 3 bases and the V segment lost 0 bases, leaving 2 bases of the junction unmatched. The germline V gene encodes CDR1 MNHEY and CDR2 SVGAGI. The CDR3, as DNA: TGTGCCAGCAGTTACTCGACGGGGGGCTACAATGAGCAGTTCTTC. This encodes CASSYSTGGYNEQFF.

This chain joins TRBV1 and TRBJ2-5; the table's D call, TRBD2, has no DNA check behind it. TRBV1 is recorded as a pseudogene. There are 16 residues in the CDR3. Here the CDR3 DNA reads TGCACCAGCAGCCGGGATCGGGGACTCACACAAGAGACCCAGTACTTC. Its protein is CTSSRDRGLTQETQYF.

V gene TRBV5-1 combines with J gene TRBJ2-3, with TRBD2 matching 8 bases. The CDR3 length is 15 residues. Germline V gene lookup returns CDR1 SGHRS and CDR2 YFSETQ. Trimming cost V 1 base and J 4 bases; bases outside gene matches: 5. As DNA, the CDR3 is TGCGCCAGCAGCTTGCCCGGGGGGGTTGCAGATACGCAGTATTTT. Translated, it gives CASSLPGGVADTQYF.

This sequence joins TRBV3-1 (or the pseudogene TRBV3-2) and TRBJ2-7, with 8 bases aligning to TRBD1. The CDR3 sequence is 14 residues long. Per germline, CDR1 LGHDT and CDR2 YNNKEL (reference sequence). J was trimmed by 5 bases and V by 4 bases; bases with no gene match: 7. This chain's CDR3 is CASSPGQGGNEQYF. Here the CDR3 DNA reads TGTGCCAGCAGCCCCGGACAGGGAGGAAACGAGCAGTACTTC.

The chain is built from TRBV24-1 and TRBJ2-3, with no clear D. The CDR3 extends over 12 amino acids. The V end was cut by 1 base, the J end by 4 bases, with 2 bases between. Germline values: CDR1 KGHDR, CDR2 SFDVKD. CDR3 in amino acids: CATSDFADTQYF. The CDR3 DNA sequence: TGTGCCACCAGTGATTTCGCAGATACGCAGTATTTT.